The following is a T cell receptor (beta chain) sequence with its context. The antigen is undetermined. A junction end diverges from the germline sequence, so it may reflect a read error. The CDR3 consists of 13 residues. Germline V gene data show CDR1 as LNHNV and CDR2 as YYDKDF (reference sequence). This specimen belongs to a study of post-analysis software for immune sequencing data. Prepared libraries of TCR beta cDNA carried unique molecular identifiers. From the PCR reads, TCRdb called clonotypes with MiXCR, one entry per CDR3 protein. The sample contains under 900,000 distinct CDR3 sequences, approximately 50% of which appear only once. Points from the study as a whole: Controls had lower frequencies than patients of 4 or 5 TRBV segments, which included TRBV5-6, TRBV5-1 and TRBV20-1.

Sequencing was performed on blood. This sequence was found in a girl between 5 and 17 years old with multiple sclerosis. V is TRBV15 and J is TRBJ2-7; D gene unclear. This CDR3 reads CVTSRESSYEQYF. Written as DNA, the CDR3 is TGTGTCACCAGCAGAGAAAGCTCCTACGAGCAGTACTTC. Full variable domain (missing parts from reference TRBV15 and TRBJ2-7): DAMVIQNPRYQVTQFGKPVTLSCSQTLNHNVMYWYQQKSSQAPKLLFHYYDKDFNNEADTPDNFQSRRPNTSFCFLDIRSPGLGDTAMYLCVTSRESSYEQYFGPGTRLTVT.